These 22 T cell receptor beta chains were all obtained from the same sample, sequenced in a study of T cells in Graves' hyperthyroidism and ophthalmopathy. Amplified TCR beta CDR3 regions derived from RNA transcripts. Using the HTBI primer set, a first-round RT-PCR was run on the TCR CDR3. TCRdb reprocessed the multiplex PCR reads via MiXCR and lists one record per CDR3 protein. The sample lists about 600,000 distinct CDR3 sequences; around 15% were seen once. Sequenced input: blood. All receptors derive from a woman between 35 and 50 years old with Graves' ophthalmopathy.

The V and J genes are TRBV2 and TRBJ2-3, with no clear D. Germline lookup yields CDR1 SNHLY and CDR2 FYNNEI. This CDR3 spans 15 amino acids. V was shortened by 6 bases and J by 3 bases, with 16 bases between the two germline ends. CDR3 DNA sequence: TGTGCCAGCAGCGGGTCAATCTTAAGGACAGATACGCAGTATTTT. Protein: CASSGSILRTDTQYF.

This clonotype is a singleton in its sample. The chain recombines TRBV28 with TRBJ2-1; 9 bases line up with TRBD1. Germline V gene lookup returns CDR1 MDHEN and CDR2 SYDVKM. The CDR3 is 13 residues long. V trimming: 4 bases; J trimming: 10 bases; junction bases outside the gene matches: 5. CDR3 in amino acids: CASSSQGTGEQFF. The CDR3, as DNA: TGTGCCAGCAGTTCTCAAGGGACAGGGGAGCAGTTCTTC.

V gene TRBV6-1 combines with J gene TRBJ2-7; D is undetermined. The V gene's germline CDR1 is MNHNS and CDR2 SASEGT. The CDR3 runs to 14 residues. V was pared by 6 bases and J by 2 bases, with 14 bases between. In DNA, the CDR3 is TGTGCCAGCAGGAAGTCCGGGTTCACCTACGAGCAGTACTTC. This gives the protein CASRKSGFTYEQYF.

The sample holds a few counts of this clonotype. This chain connects TRBV9 to TRBJ2-2; tentatively, D is TRBD2 (6 bases). The CDR3 extends over 14 amino acids. Germline V gene sequence: CDR1 SGDLS, CDR2 YYNGEE. V dropped 0 bases and J dropped 6 bases, with 9 bases sitting between them. This CDR3 reads CASSVAAGSGELFF. CDR3 DNA sequence: TGTGCCAGCAGCGTAGCTGCGGGGTCCGGGGAGCTGTTTTTT.

CDR3 coding DNA: TGTGCCAGCTCACCGGAAAGGTTTTGGTCACCCCTCCACTTT. This codes for CASSPERFWSPLHF. The V gene is TRBV18, the J gene TRBJ1-6; D gene unclear. This CDR3 comprises 14 residues. Germline V gives CDR1 KGHSH, CDR2 LQKENI. Trimming took off 3 bases at V and 10 bases at J, with 13 bases between the two ends.

This clonotype showed up many times. The V gene is TRBV3-1, the J gene TRBJ1-1; the D is unclear. Germline CDR1 is LGHDT and CDR2 is YNNKEL (reference sequence). This CDR3 has 14 amino acids. V shed 4 bases and J shed 1 base, with 10 bases lying between them. As DNA, the CDR3 is TGTGCCAGCAGCCCATTGACAAAGAACACTGAAGCTTTCTTT. This gives the protein CASSPLTKNTEAFF.

A note on this clonotype: The junction and the germline gene differ at one end; a read error may be behind it. The chain links TRBV29-1 to TRBJ2-5; TRBD1 matches at 8 bases. Germline loops: CDR1 SQVTM, CDR2 ANQGSEA. The CDR3 runs 13 residues. CDR3 region: CSVDGQGQETLYF. CDR3 nucleotide sequence: TGCAGCGTTGATGGACAGGGCCAAGAGACCCTGTACTTC.

This clonotype was detected ten times or more. The rearrangement joins TRBV11-2 to TRBJ1-1; D uncertain. This CDR3 is 14 amino acids long. The germline V gene encodes CDR1 SGHAT and CDR2 FQNNGV. Trimming removed 6 bases at V and 8 bases at J, with 19 bases between. The CDR3 region has the DNA TGTGCCAGCAGATCCGTCTGGAACGAAGGCGAAGCTTTCTTT. It translates to CASRSVWNEGEAFF.

The chain is built from TRBV7-9 and TRBJ2-7; no clear D gene. The germline gives CDR1 SEHNR, CDR2 FQNEAQ (reference sequence). This CDR3 has 14 residues. Trimming pared 4 bases from V and 4 bases from J, leaving 14 bases between. The CDR3 is CASSSFDGWYEQYF. In DNA form, the CDR3 reads TGTGCCAGCAGCTCGTTTGACGGATGGTACGAGCAGTACTTC.

The rearrangement joins TRBV6-6 to TRBJ1-1; TRBD1 agrees at 7 bases. V shed 1 base, J shed 3 bases, and the junction held 5 bases outside the gene matches. The CDR3 covers 15 residues. Germline values: CDR1 MNHNY, CDR2 SVGAGI (reference sequence). The CDR3 here is CASSYFAQGDTEAFF. DNA for the CDR3: TGTGCCAGCAGTTACTTCGCTCAGGGGGACACTGAAGCTTTCTTT.

The table lists this clonotype with a few counts. The genes are TRBV6-1 and TRBJ2-1; 8 nucleotides match TRBD2. V shed 8 bases, J shed 7 bases, and the junction held 7 bases outside the gene matches. Germline CDR1 MNHNS, CDR2 SASEGT. The CDR3 runs to 13 residues. CDR3 DNA: TGTGCCAGCGGGAAGCGGGAGATAAATGAGCAGTTCTTC. It specifies CASGKREINEQFF.

This chain connects TRBV30 to TRBJ1-4; D might be TRBD1 (5 bases). This CDR3 is built from 15 residues. Germline CDR1 GTSNPN, CDR2 SVGIG (reference sequence). Trimming left V 1 base short and J 6 bases short, with 15 bases between. CDR3 residues: CAWSGGGDGYEKLFF. As DNA, the CDR3 is TGTGCCTGGAGTGGTGGGGGGGATGGGTATGAAAAACTGTTTTTT.

This clonotype was observed a handful of times. This rearrangement joins TRBV20-1 to TRBJ2-2; D remains ambiguous. The CDR3 totals 17 residues. V was pared by 6 bases and J by 0 bases, with 20 bases between. Looked up from germline, CDR1 is DFQATT and CDR2 is SNEGSKA (reference sequence). CDR3 nucleotide sequence: TGCAGTGCCGACGTACGAAACAGATACGCGAACACCGGGGAGCTGTTTTTT. Its translation: CSADVRNRYANTGELFF.

This clonotype has a count of ten or more. This chain uses TRBV12-3 or TRBV12-4 with TRBJ2-5; 8 bases fit TRBD2. V lost 3 bases and J lost 3; bases outside the gene matches: 12. There are 17 residues in the CDR3. CDR3 nucleotides: TGTGCCAGCAGTTTGGGAAGAACTAGCGGAATAGAAGAGACCCAGTACTTC. It encodes CASSLGRTSGIEETQYF.

This clonotype was found many times. The genes are TRBV5-1 and TRBJ1-1; D is ambiguous. CDR3 length: 16 residues. V was shortened by 2 bases and J by 0 bases, with 14 bases between the two germline ends. The germline gives CDR1 SGHRS, CDR2 YFSETQ. The DNA for the CDR3 is TGCGCCAGCAGCTTAGGTTATGACCAAATGAACACTGAAGCTTTCTTT. Its protein product is CASSLGYDQMNTEAFF.

There are many counts of this clonotype. The gene calls are TRBV5-1 and TRBJ1-1, with a weak D call TRBD1 (6 bases). CDR1 and CDR2 (germline): SGHRS, YFSETQ. Deletions cut 2 bases from V and 4 bases from J, with 12 bases between. The CDR3 is 14 residues long. CDR3 DNA: TGCGCCAGCAGCTTCCAGGGGCGCGGCACTGAAGCTTTCTTT. Translating gives CASSFQGRGTEAFF.

This clonotype showed up many times. This chain links TRBV7-2 with TRBJ2-4; D is ambiguous. V was pared by 5 bases and J by 9 bases, with 20 bases between. The CDR3 sequence is 15 residues long. Germline V gives CDR1 SGHTA, CDR2 FQGNSA. The CDR3 region has the DNA TGTGCCAGCAGCCAGGCAAGAGGTAGCTTAGGCATTCAGTACTTC. As protein: CASSQARGSLGIQYF.

The chain combines TRBV20-1 with TRBJ2-6; no clear D. This CDR3 is 14 amino acids long. V lost 6 bases and J lost 0, with 9 bases in between. The germline CDR1 and CDR2 sequences are DFQATT and SNEGSKA (reference sequence). The CDR3: CSAHQLSGANVLTF. The CDR3 DNA follows: TGCAGTGCCCATCAGCTCTCTGGGGCCAACGTCCTGACTTTC.

The chain uses TRBV19 and TRBJ1-6, with TRBD1 matching 7 bases. The germline V gene has CDR1 LNHDA and CDR2 SQIVND (reference sequence). There are 16 residues in the CDR3. V trimming: 5 bases; J trimming: 7 bases; junction bases outside the gene matches: 11. In DNA form, the CDR3 reads TGTGCCAGTAGTCCTCAAAGACAGGGTTGGAATTCACCCCTCCACTTT. Protein: CASSPQRQGWNSPLHF.

This clonotype was seen many times. The rearrangement links TRBV3-1 to TRBJ2-5, with D unclear. The V gene lost 3 bases and the J gene lost 7 bases, with 9 bases spanning the gap. Germline V gives CDR1 LGHDT, CDR2 YNNKEL (reference sequence). This CDR3 has 12 residues. The CDR3 is CASSQDGGTQYF. The CDR3 DNA reads as TGTGCCAGCAGCCAGGACGGCGGGACCCAGTACTTC.

This clonotype showed up many times. J is TRBJ2-7 and V is TRBV12-3 or TRBV12-4; perhaps TRBD1 as D (6 bases). This CDR3 comprises 14 residues. Trimming stripped 5 bases from V and 3 bases from J, with 14 bases between. The CDR3, as DNA: TGTGCCAGCAGTAGACTCGACAGGTACTACGAGCAGTACTTC. Protein sequence: CASSRLDRYYEQYF.

A single count supports this clonotype. The chain combines TRBV6-9 with TRBJ1-4; perhaps TRBD1 as D (6 bases). The CDR3 consists of 18 residues. Trimming took 4 bases from V and 8 from J, leaving 26 bases between them. In germline, CDR1 is MNHGY, CDR2 SVAAGI. CDR3 region: CASSSGGARSGPWEKLFF. The CDR3 DNA reads as TGTGCCAGCAGTTCGGGGGGGGCGCGGTCGGGGCCTTGGGAAAAACTGTTTTTT.